What follows is one T cell receptor (beta chain) and its context. Germline CDR1 DFQATT, CDR2 SNEGSKA (reference sequence). There are 14 residues in the CDR3. The sample originates from a study of CD8 T cells in Susac syndrome. Random hexamers served to reverse transcribe roughly 0.45 to 1 ug RNA. Using its own MiXCR run on the immunoSEQ multiplex PCR reads, TCRdb lists one record per CDR3 protein. The table records roughly 200,000 distinct CDR3 sequences, approximately 94% of them present only once. The specimen sequenced was CD4+ T cells from PBMCs. The receptor was derived from a human donor in good health. The V gene is TRBV20-1, the J gene TRBJ2-1; TRBD1 might be the D (6 bases). This chain's CDR3 is CSAPRQVTYNEQFF. The CDR3 region has the DNA TGCAGCGCCCCCAGACAGGTCACCTACAATGAGCAGTTCTTC.